This TCR beta chain is drawn from a study of T cell changes during pregnancy in multiple sclerosis. The V gene end was trimmed by 2 bases and the J gene end by 1 base; junction bases not matched to a gene: 0. Per the germline V gene, CDR1 is SGHTA and CDR2 is FQGNSA. The CDR3 is made up of 14 amino acids. This clone is a singleton in its sample. Within the sample, other DNA sequences also encode this same CDR3. Sequencing used immunoSEQ multiplex PCR; TCRdb keeps in-frame clones, though not all of them. The top ten clones hold 1.9% of a sample with about 80,000 clones, about 89% of them seen once. The receptor was isolated from a female donor with multiple sclerosis, enrolled in a pregnancy study. The sequenced sample was peripheral blood, obtained before pregnancy. The chain recombines TRBV7-2 with TRBJ2-7; TRBD2 agrees at 9 bases. CDR3 DNA sequence: TGTGCCAGCAGCTTAAGCGGGGGGTCCTACGAGCAGTACTTC. Translating it yields CASSLSGGSYEQYF.